There are a few counts of the clone carrying this TCR beta chain. Its antigen is as yet unknown. Through template switching, a universal primer site was introduced, and the cDNA contained unique molecular identifiers. In TCRdb, the 5' RACE reads were re-called with MiXCR into one record per CDR3 protein. The table shows a few hundred thousand distinct CDR3 sequences, with 6.5% occurring only once. The source of the sample is a study of identical twins. Overall study findings and caveats: Models came in too low on out-of-frame TCR alpha sharing in monozygotic twins. For out-of-frame alpha sequences shared by twins, low generation probability was in excess.

Another study also made use of these data, one on T cells expressing NK-cell markers.

This clonotype was sampled from a woman between 18 and 29 years old in good health. The sequencing input was CD8+ T cells sorted from blood.

CDR3 amino acids: CASSIGGSNQPQHF. CDR3 nucleotide sequence: TGTGCCAGTAGTATAGGGGGTAGCAATCAGCCCCAGCATTTT. The chain employs TRBV19 and TRBJ1-5; D gene ambiguous. Germline-derived CDR1 and CDR2 are LNHDA and SQIVND (reference sequence). CDR3 length equals 14 residues. Trimming removed 1 base from V and 0 bases from J, with 4 bases in between.